These 18 T cell receptor beta chains were all obtained from the same sample, sequenced in a study of Tregs in tolerant kidney transplant recipients (dated by TCRdb to 2018 to 2020). The library was generated by the immunoSEQ multiplex PCR assay. TCRdb carries this immuneACCESS record with in-frame sequences only. Its versions omit some clonotypes, under half of them owing to an unresolved V gene in the studies checked, with the rest unexplained. Counted in this sample were roughly 70,000 clones; less than 90% of them appeared once. Roughly 4% of the sample goes to the ten largest clones. Source material: CD4+ T cells from blood. The receptor set was obtained from a human donor in good health.

The chain couples TRBV11-2 to TRBJ2-1; no reliable D call. This CDR3 contains 13 residues. Germline V gives CDR1 SGHAT, CDR2 FQNNGV. Trimming cost V 1 base and J 3 bases, with 4 bases left between them. The CDR3 is CASSLAGYNEQFF. CDR3 DNA sequence: TGTGCCAGCAGCTTAGCGGGCTACAATGAGCAGTTCTTC.

This chain's CDR3 is CASTLGLAGSYEQYF. The CDR3 DNA is TGTGCCAGCACCCTAGGACTAGCGGGATCCTACGAGCAGTACTTC. The chain couples TRBV2 to TRBJ2-7; 12 bases are a match to TRBD2. The CDR3 contains 15 residues. Germline loops: CDR1 SNHLY, CDR2 FYNNEI. The V segment lost 7 bases and the J segment 1 base; nucleotides outside the gene matches: 5.

There are a few counts of this clone. The chain uses TRBV7-9 and TRBJ2-1, with a tentative D call TRBD2 (6 bases). The CDR3 sequence is 16 residues long. Germline CDR1 and CDR2: SEHNR and FQNEAQ (reference sequence). Trimming stripped 2 bases from V and 10 bases from J, with 21 bases between. CDR3 residues: CASSLPPGLKIGEQFF. CDR3 nucleotide sequence: TGTGCCAGCAGCTTACCTCCGGGACTCAAAATAGGGGAGCAGTTCTTC.

The rearrangement links TRBV12-5 to TRBJ1-5; D remains unclear. The CDR3 has 12 residues. Germline CDR1 and CDR2: LGHNT and FRNRAP. The ends were cut back, 8 bases at V and 5 bases at J, with 10 bases in the middle. This CDR3 is CASREDDQPQHF. Written as DNA, the CDR3 is TGTGCTAGTCGAGAGGACGATCAGCCCCAGCATTTT.

The V call is TRBV7-2, the J call TRBJ2-5; the match to TRBD2 covers 12 bases. The CDR3 has 13 amino acids. Germline-derived CDR1 and CDR2 are SGHTA and FQGNSA. The V gene end was trimmed by 1 base and the J gene end by 10 bases; junction bases not matched to a gene: 1. CDR3 protein: CASSLGLAGDQYF. The DNA for the CDR3 is TGTGCCAGCAGCTTAGGACTAGCGGGGGACCAGTACTTC.

The chain has TRBV29-1 and TRBJ1-4; 8 bases are a match to TRBD1. The J segment lost 8 bases and the V segment lost 4 bases, leaving 15 bases of the junction unmatched. This CDR3 has 16 amino acids. Germline lookup yields CDR1 SQVTM and CDR2 ANQGSEA. The CDR3 here is CSVANPTGGGREKLFF. The DNA of the CDR3 is TGCAGCGTTGCTAACCCCACAGGGGGAGGGAGAGAAAAACTGTTTTTT.

This rearrangement joins TRBV30 to TRBJ2-3, with D possibly matching TRBD2 (6 bases). Germline CDR1 reads GTSNPN; CDR2 reads SVGIG (reference sequence). The CDR3 extends over 13 amino acids. Trimming removed 4 bases from V and 2 bases from J, with 10 bases in between. CDR3 sequence: CAWTAGFTDTQYF. The CDR3 DNA reads as TGTGCCTGGACCGCGGGGTTCACAGATACGCAGTATTTT.

V and J are TRBV4-3 and TRBJ1-1; D remains ambiguous. The CDR3 length is 13 residues. Trimming cost V 4 bases and J 0 bases, with 6 bases left between them. Germline V gene data show CDR1 as LGHNA and CDR2 as YSLEER. DNA for the CDR3: TGCGCCAGCAGCCCAAGCTTGAACACTGAAGCTTTCTTT. Protein: CASSPSLNTEAFF.

The rearrangement links TRBV13 to TRBJ1-2, with TRBD1 identical over 7 bases. CDR3 size: 16 residues. The trim removed 5 bases at V and 1 base at J, leaving 10 bases unmatched. Germline V gene sequence: CDR1 PRHDT, CDR2 FYEKMQ (reference sequence). As DNA, the CDR3 is TGTGCCAGCAGCCAGGGGACAGCCTATCATAACTATGGCTACACCTTC. It yields the protein CASSQGTAYHNYGYTF.

The chain recombines TRBV27 with TRBJ2-5, with D perhaps assigned TRBD1 or TRBD2 (5 bases each). V gave up 3 bases and J gave up 5 bases, with 13 bases separating them. CDR3 length equals 14 residues. Germline V gives CDR1 MNHEY, CDR2 SMNVEV (reference sequence). The CDR3 DNA reads TGTGCCAGCAGTTTGGGGACCCAAGGGGAGACCCAGTACTTC. This encodes CASSLGTQGETQYF.

The chain combines TRBV2 with TRBJ1-6, with TRBD1 matching 8 bases. Germline CDR1 SNHLY, CDR2 FYNNEI. The CDR3 consists of 15 residues. After removal of 6 bases from V and 8 bases from J, the junction contained 9 bases not matched to a gene. In DNA, the CDR3 is TGTGCCAGCAGGGCCCGGACAGGGACTGATTCACCCCTCCACTTT. It is translated as CASRARTGTDSPLHF.

The chain couples TRBV25-1 to TRBJ2-7, with D perhaps given as TRBD1 or TRBD2 (5 bases each). Trimming pared 6 bases from V and 6 bases from J, leaving 12 bases between. The CDR3 is 12 amino acids. Per germline, CDR1 MGHDK and CDR2 SYGVNS. CDR3 DNA: TGTGCCAGCAGCAACGTGGGGGTCGAGCAGTACTTC. Amino acid sequence: CASSNVGVEQYF.

This chain links TRBV5-4 with TRBJ2-5, with TRBD1 as a possible D gene (7 bases). V lost 7 bases to trimming and J lost 5 bases, with 18 bases between them. The CDR3 runs 14 residues. In germline, CDR1 is SGHNT, CDR2 YYREEE (reference sequence). This CDR3 reads CASASGGPRETQYF. The CDR3 nucleotides are TGTGCCAGCGCCTCAGGGGGGCCTCGGGAGACCCAGTACTTC. Together with reference TRBV5-4 and TRBJ2-5, the CDR3 gives the full variable domain: ETGVTQSPTHLIKTRGQQVTLRCSSQSGHNTVSWYQQALGQGPQFIFQYYREEENGRGNFPPRFSGLQFPNYSSELNVNALELDDSALYLCASASGGPRETQYFGPGTRLLVL.

The rearrangement uses TRBV4-1 and TRBJ1-3; D is possibly TRBD1 (5 bases). Trimming removed 5 bases at V and 5 bases at J, with 13 bases between. From germline, CDR1 is MGHRA and CDR2 YSYEKL. The CDR3 is 14 amino acids. CDR3 protein: CASSAPGRRNTIYF. CDR3 nucleotide sequence: TGCGCCAGCAGCGCCCCGGGACGCAGAAACACCATATATTTT.

The chain has TRBV2 and TRBJ1-2, with unresolved D. The CDR3 totals 14 residues. Deletions cut 3 bases from V and 0 bases from J, with 8 bases between. Germline V lookup: CDR1 SNHLY, CDR2 FYNNEI. CDR3 nucleotide sequence: TGTGCCAGCAGTGAGGAACTGACTAACTATGGCTACACCTTC. This codes for CASSEELTNYGYTF.

The CDR3 bases are TGTGCCAGCAGCTTAAAGGGGGAGACTGAAGCTTTCTTT. Translated: CASSLKGETEAFF. The chain employs TRBV7-3 and TRBJ1-1; D might be TRBD1 (6 bases). Germline V gene sequence: CDR1 SGHTA, CDR2 FQGTGA. The CDR3 runs to 13 residues. V was trimmed by 1 base and J by 5 bases, leaving 8 bases between them. Full variable domain (missing parts from reference TRBV7-3 and TRBJ1-1): GAGVSQTPSNKVTEKGKYVELRCDPISGHTALYWYRQSLGQGPEFLIYFQGTGAADDSGLPNDRFFAVRPEGSVSTLKIQRTERGDSAVYLCASSLKGETEAFFGQGTRLTVV.

This sequence joins TRBV29-1 and TRBJ2-1; TRBD2 aligns across 9 bases. Germline trimming cut 7 bases from V and 6 bases from J; bases unmatched to any gene: 7. Germline CDR1 and CDR2: SQVTM and ANQGSEA. The CDR3 is 13 residues long. The CDR3 bases are TGCAGCGCTCCCGGGACTAGCCTCAATGAGCAGTTCTTC. Protein product: CSAPGTSLNEQFF.

This chain links TRBV5-1 with TRBJ1-1, with D tentatively TRBD1 (5 bases). The CDR3 consists of 14 residues. The V end was cut by 0 bases, the J end by 9 bases, with 15 bases between. CDR1 is SGHRS, CDR2 YFSETQ, per germline. In DNA, the CDR3 is TGCGCCAGCAGCTTGGGGTCGTCTCAGGGAAAAGCTTTCTTT. It encodes CASSLGSSQGKAFF.